These T cell receptor beta chains were read from a single sample in a study of T cell responses to AZD1222 COVID-19 vaccine. The repertoire was sequenced with immunoSEQ multiplex PCR; TCRdb's copy has only in-frame clones and lacks some. Among approximately 110,000 clones listed, roughly 90% were seen once. This specimen consisted of peripheral blood, obtained on day 0 of AZD1222 vaccination. The receptor set was obtained from an adult in good health. Both conserved end residues are part of each CDR3. The D gene is left open where the match is weak. Size values are once, few and many counts, or a class for expanded clones, and some rows have none.

v_gene	j_gene	abundance	d_gene	CDR3nt	CDR3aa
TRBV4-2	TRBJ1-5	-	-	TGTGCCAGCAGCCAAGAGGGGACGCAGAACGCTCAGCCCCAGCATTTT	CASSQEGTQNAQPQHF
TRBV4-1	TRBJ1-1	-	-	TGCGCCAGCAGGGACGAGCCGGGGGTAGTCACTGAAGCTTTCTTT	CASRDEPGVVTEAFF
TRBV2	TRBJ2-3	-	TRBD2	TGTGCCAGCAGTTCTAGCGGGAGTCAGGCGGATACGCAGTATTTT	CASSSSGSQADTQYF
TRBV12-3/TRBV12-4	TRBJ2-7	few	TRBD2	TGTGCCAGCGAGGGCGGGAGCTCCTACGAGCAGTACTTC	CASEGGSSYEQYF
TRBV3-1/TRBV3-2	TRBJ2-1	once	-	TGTGCCAGCAGCCAAGAGGATGTCAGGCATGAGCAGTTCTTC	CASSQEDVRHEQFF
TRBV6-6	TRBJ2-7	-	-	TGTGCCAGCAGTCCTAGACGGACAGACTACGAGCAGTACTTC	CASSPRRTDYEQYF
TRBV19	TRBJ2-7	-	-	TGTGCCAGTACCAGAGACAAGAAATCCTACGAGCAGTACTTC	CASTRDKKSYEQYF
TRBV7-9	TRBJ1-5	-	TRBD1	TGTGCCAGCAACGACAGGGGCGGCAATCAGCCCCAGCATTTT	CASNDRGGNQPQHF
TRBV28	TRBJ1-2	-	-	TGTGCCAGCAGTCCTTTGCCAGTCGGCTACACCTTC	CASSPLPVGYTF
TRBV3-1/TRBV3-2	TRBJ2-2	-	TRBD2	TGTGCCAGCAGCCAAGCGGGGAGGGCCGGGGAGCTGTTTTTT	CASSQAGRAGELFF
TRBV4-3	TRBJ1-2	-	TRBD1	TGCGCCAGCAGCCGAGAACAGGGGTACTATGGCTACACCTTC	CASSREQGYYGYTF
TRBV28	TRBJ2-3	-	TRBD1	TGTGCCAGCAGTGATTCCGGGACAGTGTCAAGGGGTACGCAGTATTTT	CASSDSGTVSRGTQYF
TRBV19	TRBJ1-2	-	-	TGTGCCAGTAGTAGAGGTTCCGGGAGCTATGGCTACACCTTC	CASSRGSGSYGYTF
TRBV2	TRBJ1-2	-	-	TGTGCCAGCAGTGGTCTGGGGGACTATGGCTACACCTTC	CASSGLGDYGYTF
TRBV6-6	TRBJ1-4	few	-	TGTGCCAGCAGTTACACCCCGGAGGGAACTAATGAAAAACTGTTTTTT	CASSYTPEGTNEKLFF
TRBV5-3	TRBJ2-5	-	-	TGTGCCAGAAGCTTGGGGCCAGGTTGGGAGACCCAGTACTTC	CARSLGPGWETQYF
TRBV7-9	TRBJ2-2	-	-	TGTGCCAGCAGCTCCATAAGGGGGGATACCGGGGAGCTGTTTTTT	CASSSIRGDTGELFF
TRBV30	TRBJ1-2	-	TRBD1	TGTGCCTGGAGTCCACCCGGGACAGGGGTAGGTTATGGCTACACCTTC	CAWSPPGTGVGYGYTF
TRBV5-5	TRBJ1-2	-	-	TGTGCCAGCAGCTTCTCGGGGGGAGATCAGGGCTACACCTTC	CASSFSGGDQGYTF
TRBV28	TRBJ1-4	-	-	TGTGCCACTGGGGGTAATTTCGAAAAACTGTTTTTT	CATGGNFEKLFF
TRBV28	TRBJ1-2	-	-	TGTGCCAGCAGAGGGGATCGGGAGATCTATGGCTACACCTTC	CASRGDREIYGYTF
TRBV28	TRBJ1-5	once	TRBD1	TGTGCCAGCCTAACCGGGACAGGGGGTGCTCAGCCCCAGCATTTT	CASLTGTGGAQPQHF